The sequence of this TCR beta chain was determined in a study of Graves' ophthalmopathy and Graves' hyperthyroidism. Findings and caveats of the study: Built on 13 signatures, a model told ophthalmopathy apart from stable hyperthyroidism with 85% to 90% sensitivity and approximately 81% specificity. Blood shared most expanded thyroid clonotypes above 0.001 frequency.

To note about this clonotype: What it binds is unknown.

Hyperthyroidism patients had new diagnoses, durations under 2 months, and ages of 18 to 65. As the template, RNA transcripts were used to amplify TCR beta CDR3 regions. First-round RT-PCR employed HTBI primers, with a second-round multiplex PCR after it. Each CDR3 protein is one row after TCRdb ran MiXCR on the multiplex PCR reads. The repertoire has a few hundred thousand distinct CDR3 sequences, approximately 37% of them found once; the top ten carry 4% to 5%. Germline V lookup: CDR1 SGHRS, CDR2 YFSETQ. The CDR3 is 16 amino acids. V gave up 2 bases and J gave up 7 bases; unmatched junction bases: 14.

This sequence was found in an adult man with Graves' hyperthyroidism. The rearrangement uses TRBV5-1 and TRBJ2-7; 8 bases fit TRBD2. The sequencing input was peripheral blood or thyroid tissue (not recorded which). The CDR3 reads CASSLLADDPDNEQYF. CDR3 in DNA: TGCGCCAGCAGCTTACTAGCGGACGATCCCGACAATGAGCAGTACTTC.